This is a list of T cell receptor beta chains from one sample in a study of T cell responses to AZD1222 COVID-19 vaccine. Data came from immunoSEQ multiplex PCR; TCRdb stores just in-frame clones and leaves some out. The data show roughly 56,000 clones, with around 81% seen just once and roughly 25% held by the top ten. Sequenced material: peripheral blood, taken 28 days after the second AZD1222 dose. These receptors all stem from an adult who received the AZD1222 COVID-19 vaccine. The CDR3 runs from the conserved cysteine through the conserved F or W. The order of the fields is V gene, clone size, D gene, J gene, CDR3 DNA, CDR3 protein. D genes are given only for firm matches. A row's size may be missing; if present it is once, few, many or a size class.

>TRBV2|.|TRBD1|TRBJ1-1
TGTGCCAGCAGTAGTGACAGGGTCTCATTCCGGTCTGAAGCTTTCTTT
CASSSDRVSFRSEAFF
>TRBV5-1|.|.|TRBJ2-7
TGCGCCAGCAGCTTGGCACGGGGCCCGTCCTACGAGCAGTACTTC
CASSLARGPSYEQYF
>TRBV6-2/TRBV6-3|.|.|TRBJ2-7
TGTGCCAGCAGTCTTACTACCTACGAGCAGTACTTC
CASSLTTYEQYF
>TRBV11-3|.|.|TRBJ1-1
TGTGCCAGCAGCAGGGCGGGAGACACTGAAGCTTTCTTT
CASSRAGDTEAFF
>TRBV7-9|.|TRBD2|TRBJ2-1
TGTGCCAGCACCCCTAGCGGGACTTACAATGAGCAGTTCTTC
CASTPSGTYNEQFF
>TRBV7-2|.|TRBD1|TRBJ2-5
TGTGCCAGCAGCCTCAGGACAGGGGGGGAGACCCAGTACTTC
CASSLRTGGETQYF
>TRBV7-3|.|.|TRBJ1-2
TGTGCCAGCAGCTTTTACGGCCTCCCTTTGTGGTCCTACACCTTC
CASSFYGLPLWSYTF
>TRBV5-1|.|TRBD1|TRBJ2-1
TGCGCCAGCACCCCACTGGGACAGGGGGCGCGTGTTAATGAGCAGTTCTTC
CASTPLGQGARVNEQFF
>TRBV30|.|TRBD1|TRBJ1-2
TGTGCCTGGAGTGTAAGGCAGGGGGCTGATGGCTACACCTTC
CAWSVRQGADGYTF
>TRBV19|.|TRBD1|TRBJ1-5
TGTGCCAGCAGACAGGGCCCCAATCAGCCCCAGCATTTT
CASRQGPNQPQHF
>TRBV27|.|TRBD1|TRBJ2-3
TGTGCCAGCAGTTCCAGGGACAGCGCCATAGATACGCAGTATTTT
CASSSRDSAIDTQYF
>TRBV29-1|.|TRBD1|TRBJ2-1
TGCAGCGTTGAAGGGGGGACAGGGTCTCCCTACAATGAGCAGTTCTTC
CSVEGGTGSPYNEQFF
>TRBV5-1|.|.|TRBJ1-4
TGCGCCAGCAGCTTACGTCAGGGGCTTGCAACTAATGAAAAACTGTTTTTT
CASSLRQGLATNEKLFF
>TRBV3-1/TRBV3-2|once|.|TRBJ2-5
TGTGCCAGCAGCCCTTGGGGAAGAGAGACCCAGTACTTC
CASSPWGRETQYF